The clone carrying this T cell receptor beta chain appeared a few times. These data originate in a study of early T cells in non-severe SARS-CoV-2 infection. Trimming cost V 0 bases and J 14 bases, with 10 bases left between them. Germline CDR1 reads SQVTM; CDR2 reads ANQGSEA. This CDR3 has 10 residues. TCRdb fed the 5' RACE reads into MiXCR, producing one record per CDR3 protein. The sample has about 87,000 distinct CDR3 sequences, around 15% seen once. The chain combines TRBV29-1 with TRBJ2-5; a possible D gene is TRBD2 (6 bases). The sample was whole blood. This clonotype originated in an adult who was a healthcare worker with PCR-confirmed SARS-CoV-2 infection or an uninfected control (not recorded which). The CDR3 here is CSVEDSGDYF. The DNA for the CDR3 is TGCAGCGTTGAAGATTCGGGGGATTACTTC.